The clone carrying this T cell receptor beta chain was seen more than once but under ten times. Original analysis: How many nucleated cells were present was estimated from reference gene primer amplification. The method was immunoSEQ multiplex PCR; TCRdb's version includes in-frame clones alone and lacks a portion of them. V, J and clone size are those of that table, while D and trimming were read from the DNA. Here the sample spans approximately 200,000 clones, approximately 85% being singletons. The CDR3 extends over 14 amino acids. The V and J ends lost 1 base and 6 bases respectively, with 10 bases between them. Germline CDR1 LGHNA, CDR2 YNFKEQ. The data belong to a study of blood T cell repertoires in COVID-19. Turning to the study itself: From the United States, Italy and Spain came samples of acute and convalescent COVID-19. From T cells, B-cell-depleted T cells, or PBMCs came the material, which was cDNA or gDNA.

The receptor was derived from a man in his sixties with acute or convalescent COVID-19. The sequenced material came from peripheral blood. The rearrangement links TRBV4-2 to TRBJ2-1; D is possibly TRBD2 (6 bases). Here the CDR3 DNA reads TGTGCCAGCAGCCAAGTGGGTAGCGGCAATGAGCAGTTCTTC. Its translation is CASSQVGSGNEQFF.